The clone carrying this T cell receptor beta chain has more than one count but fewer than ten. Its antigen is undetermined. The sample is drawn from a study of response to subunit inactivated influenza vaccine. Broader study findings: The study's authors posited that every seasonal influenza vaccination enlists few new T cells.

TCRdb redid the calling of the RT-PCR reads with MiXCR, one entry per CDR3 protein. The sample holds about 780,000 distinct CDR3 sequences; around 20% are singletons and the top ten take roughly 10%. In germline, CDR1 is SGHDN, CDR2 FVKESK. The CDR3 runs 15 residues. Trimming left V 0 bases short and J 4 bases short, with 12 bases between. The source is a man between 45 and 60 years old who received an inactivated influenza vaccine. The chain has TRBV14 and TRBJ2-5, with no clear D. The sample here was PBMCs from blood, taken around 5 days after vaccination. CDR3 in amino acids: CASSQEDGIRETQYF. CDR3 nucleotides: TGTGCCAGCAGCCAAGAAGATGGAATTCGAGAGACCCAGTACTTC.